This TCR beta chain emerged from a study of CD8 T cells in ankylosing spondylitis (dated by TCRdb to 2016 to 2017). Concerning the study at large: The study profiled T cell receptor beta repertoires in healthy donors and ankylosing spondylitis patients to find disease-linked TCR variants. The full study cohort comprised around 25 ankylosing spondylitis patients and some 100 healthy donors. Peripheral blood was sampled, and synovial fluid was also collected from ankylosing spondylitis patients.

The germline V gene gives CDR1 as SGDLS and CDR2 as YYNGEE. Trimming accounts for 3 bases at V and 3 bases at J, while the number of junction bases matched to no gene is 5. Its CDR3 holds 14 amino acids, cysteine through phenylalanine. Of all the DNA, just the CDR3 is kept, 42 bases in frame from base 1. Instrument on record: Illumina HiSeq 2500. TCR beta libraries were prepared by quantitative 5'-RACE with molecular barcodes. As for the original processing: Disease-linked TCR variants were identified with a new computational method built on a probabilistic model of VDJ rearrangement. The raw public reads went through TCRdb reprocessing: fastp at Q25, MiXCR clone calling, in-frame beta chains kept. CDR3 protein duplicates are merged, each entry listing the most common genes and DNA. The V and J calls follow TCRdb's processing rather than the paper's. This sample is represented by 150,000 to 200,000 distinct CDR3 sequences; around 13% of them were singletons. The top ten clones comprise approximately 10% of the sample.

This clonotype was detected a few times. It has no known antigen specificity. Per-base qualities were not stored, and no clone one base away is much larger. Overall study results and their limits: The disease-linked clones were reported as significantly enriched in matched synovial fluid samples from ankylosing spondylitis patients. A TCR beta motif of about 8 highly homologous amino acid variants appeared characteristic of blood from ankylosing spondylitis patients. Some TCR beta motif variants had previously been reported in synovial fluid and blood of reactive arthritis patients, which suggested common disease-initiation mechanisms. A CD8+ phenotype was shown by the disease-linked clones, which were found at relatively low frequencies in peripheral blood.

The clonotype was recovered from a female donor with ankylosing spondylitis or in good health (not recorded which). The specimen sequenced was blood, either unsorted or a sorted T cell fraction (not recorded which). The chain links TRBV9 with TRBJ2-7; the junction holds 8 bases that match TRBD2. The nucleotides read TGTGCCAGCAGCGGGAAAGCGGGAGACTACGAGCAGTACTTC. Translated, this is CASSGKAGDYEQYF. Full variable domain (CDR3 extended with the reference TRBV9 and TRBJ2-7 proteins): DSGVTQTPKHLITATGQRVTLRCSPRSGDLSVYWYQQSLDQGLQFLIQYYNGEERAKGNILERFSAQQFPDLHSELNLSSLELGDSALYFCASSGKAGDYEQYFGPGTRLTVT.